This T cell receptor beta chain stems from a study of cytomegalovirus exposure and HLA in healthy donors. Study-level information: An earlier analysis found 110 million or so unique TCR beta sequences from approximately 190 million T cells.

The PCR ran on 60 Vbeta and 13 Jbeta primers. Measured with immunoSEQ multiplex PCR; TCRdb has only the in-frame clones, and not every one. The repertoire consists of about 99,000 clones, with 76% occurring once and the leading ten covering about a tenth. This clone was seen a few times. Its specificity is unknown. General study findings and limits: Many donors carried some public TCRs, although rarity characterized most TCR sequences. The authors excluded some V segments, including TRBV6-2 and TRBV6-3, as indistinguishable. Researchers counted around 170 TCR beta chains as cytomegalovirus-associated.

There are 15 residues in the CDR3. CDR1 and CDR2 from the germline V gene are MNHEY and SVGAGI. The V gene end was trimmed by 6 bases and the J gene end by 0 bases; junction bases not matched to a gene: 5. The sequence was obtained from a woman aged 18-29 years in good health and CMV-seropositive. The chain couples TRBV6-5 to TRBJ1-3, with TRBD1 matching over 7 bases. The specimen was PBMCs. CDR3 sequence (DNA): TGTGCCAGCAGGCACAGGGGTAGCTCTGGAAACACCATATATTTT. Its protein product is CASRHRGSSGNTIYF.